This TCR beta chain emerged from a study of monozygotic twins with cystic fibrosis. Trimming shortened V by 5 bases and J by 6 bases, and 19 bases separated the two germline ends. The germline V gene encodes CDR1 MNHNY and CDR2 SVGAGI (reference sequence). CDR3 length: 15 residues. Data came from immunoSEQ multiplex PCR; TCRdb stores just in-frame clones and leaves some out. The table shows about 39,000 clones, with approximately 90% occurring only once. Sequences were obtained from blood. This clonotype was sampled from a boy younger than 10 with cystic fibrosis. The V and J genes are TRBV6-6 and TRBJ1-2, with D hard to call. CDR3 coding DNA: TGTGCCAGCAGTGGATCGGAACTAATCCCCCATGGCTACACCTTC. Its protein product is CASSGSELIPHGYTF.